A single sample gave rise to the 5 T cell receptor beta chains below, sequenced in a study of breast tumors, draining lymph nodes, adjacent tissues. TCRdb used MiXCR to reprocess the multiplex PCR reads, holding one entry per CDR3 protein. The data show around 25,000 distinct CDR3 sequences, roughly 21% seen once. Sequencing was carried out using breast tumor tissue. The receptor set was obtained from a female donor with breast cancer. Some clones in this sample may be carry-over from other donors' samples.

The sample holds many counts of this clonotype. The genes are TRBV6-5 and TRBJ1-5; no definite D call. CDR1 and CDR2 (germline): MNHEY, SVGAGI. The CDR3 is 13 residues long. The V and J ends lost 0 bases and 5 bases respectively, with 5 bases between them. CDR3 in DNA: TGTGCCAGCAGTTACTCTGTGGATCAGCCCCAGCATTTT. Translated, it gives CASSYSVDQPQHF.

In its sample, this clonotype was seen many times. Without the conserved terminal phenylalanine or tryptophan, this CDR3 likely stems from a read error. The genes are TRBV6-1 and TRBJ2-5; D remains unclear. V lost 2 bases to trimming and J lost 2 bases, with 6 bases between them. There are 13 residues in the CDR3. Germline V gene sequence: CDR1 MNHNS, CDR2 SASEGT. The chain's CDR3 is CASSEQKQETQYL. The CDR3 nucleotides read TGTGCCAGCAGTGAACAGAAGCAAGAGACCCAGTACCTC.

On this clonotype itself: A single base separates this from a much larger clone, so it may be a read error. The CDR3, as DNA: TGTGCCAGCTGTGGAGGAGGGGGGTCAATCTATGGCTACACCTTC. Its translation is CASCGGGGSIYGYTF. The chain has TRBV6-1 and TRBJ1-2, with D possibly TRBD1 on 6 matching bases. This CDR3 spans 15 amino acids. Trimming left V 8 bases short and J 4 bases short, with 20 bases between. Germline CDR1 is MNHNS and CDR2 is SASEGT.

This clonotype was detected many times. The gene calls are TRBV5-4 and TRBJ1-4, with no clear D. CDR1 SGHNT and CDR2 YYREEE come from the germline V gene (reference sequence). The CDR3 totals 16 residues. The germline V and J ends were trimmed by 7 bases and 3 bases, with 19 bases remaining between them. CDR3 in DNA: TGTGCCAGCGCCGGGGATTTCCTGGGATCTAATGAAAAACTGTTTTTT. Amino acids: CASAGDFLGSNEKLFF. The variable domain in full, with the rest retrieved from reference TRBV5-4 and TRBJ1-4, is ETGVTQSPTHLIKTRGQQVTLRCSSQSGHNTVSWYQQALGQGPQFIFQYYREEENGRGNFPPRFSGLQFPNYSSELNVNALELDDSALYLCASAGDFLGSNEKLFFGSGTQLSVL.

Points on this clonotype: A much bigger clone sits one base away, suggesting this may be a read error. This is likely a read error, given that the CDR3 carries no conserved phenylalanine or tryptophan at its end. The gene calls are TRBV30 and TRBJ2-3; 8 bases are shared with TRBD1. Germline V gene data show CDR1 as GTSNPN and CDR2 as SVGIG (reference sequence). The CDR3 runs 12 residues. The trim removed 8 bases at V and 3 bases at J, leaving 4 bases unmatched. For the CDR3, the DNA is TGTGCCGGGACAGGTGCAACAGATACGCAGTATCTT. It translates to CAGTGATDTQYL.